The next 12 T cell receptor beta chains were all read from a single sample in a study of cytomegalovirus exposure and HLA in healthy donors (dated by TCRdb to the late 2010s). Library prep was done by the immunoSEQ multiplex PCR assay. The multiplex PCR relied on a mix of 60 forward primers for TCR Vbeta segments and 13 reverse primers for TCR Jbeta segments. Drawn from immuneACCESS, this table holds only the in-frame rearrangements with V and J called that TCRdb kept. Clones are partly lost; checked studies trace under half to an unresolved V gene and leave the rest unexplained. For this sample there are about 93,000 clones; about 81% appear just once. Of the sample, around 3.2% is held by the ten largest clones. The sample consisted of PBMCs. Source of these receptors: a woman aged 40 to 50 in good health and CMV-seronegative.

The V gene is TRBV19, the J gene TRBJ1-1; D not resolved. The CDR3 sequence is 14 residues long. Germline CDR1 is LNHDA and CDR2 is SQIVND (reference sequence). V gave up 1 base and J gave up 3 bases, with 9 bases separating them. CDR3 residues: CASSIGPVDTEAFF. In nucleotides, the CDR3 is TGTGCCAGTAGTATAGGCCCGGTCGACACTGAAGCTTTCTTT.

The chain recombines TRBV15 with TRBJ1-4, with D unresolved. CDR3 size: 14 residues. V lost 8 bases and J 8 bases, leaving 18 bases between the germline ends. In germline, CDR1 is LNHNV, CDR2 YYDKDF (reference sequence). The CDR3 is CATGSVTRWEKLFF. CDR3 sequence (DNA): TGTGCCACCGGGAGCGTGACACGGTGGGAAAAACTGTTTTTT.

This clone occurred once. The chain carries TRBV13 and TRBJ2-3, with TRBD1 matching 7 bases. CDR1 and CDR2 from the germline V gene are PRHDT and FYEKMQ (reference sequence). This CDR3 is 17 amino acids long. Trimming took 3 bases from V and 0 from J; bases not matched to a gene: 9. CDR3 nucleotide sequence: TGTGCCAGCAGCTTTGGCGCCGGGACAGTGAGCACAGATACGCAGTATTTT. Its protein is CASSFGAGTVSTDTQYF.

The chain combines TRBV19 with TRBJ1-5; D uncertain. The germline CDR1 and CDR2 sequences are LNHDA and SQIVND (reference sequence). The V end lost 6 bases, the J end lost 0 bases, and 12 bases lay between the germline ends. The CDR3 contains 15 residues. In DNA form, the CDR3 reads TGTGCCAGTAGCGCCTCCCACGGTAGCAATCAGCCCCAGCATTTT. Its translation: CASSASHGSNQPQHF.

This rearrangement joins TRBV9 to TRBJ2-5, with 8 bases lining up with TRBD2. Judging by the DNA end, TRBJ2-7 fits better; the J call may be wrong. This CDR3 comprises 14 residues. CDR1 and CDR2 (germline): SGDLS, YYNGEE. CDR3 DNA sequence: TGTGCCAGCAGCGCCGGCGGGGGGACCTACGAGCAGTACTTC. This translates into CASSAGGGTYEQYF.

This chain uses TRBV27 with TRBJ2-7; TRBD1 is a possible D gene (6 bases). The CDR3 runs to 14 residues. V was cut by 5 bases and J by 0 bases, with 11 bases left in between. In germline, CDR1 is MNHEY, CDR2 SMNVEV (reference sequence). The DNA for the CDR3 is TGTGCCAGCAGTAGAAACAGGGACTCCTACGAGCAGTACTTC. Protein product: CASSRNRDSYEQYF.

The CDR3 bases are TGTGCCAGCACCGGGACAGGGACGGGCTACACCTTC. Translated, it gives CASTGTGTGYTF. This chain connects TRBV7-9 to TRBJ1-2, with 9 positions matching TRBD1. The CDR3 covers 12 residues. Germline CDR1 reads SEHNR; CDR2 reads FQNEAQ (reference sequence). J was trimmed by 8 bases and V by 7 bases; bases with no gene match: 5.

The J gene is TRBJ2-3, the V gene TRBV2, with 12 bases aligning to TRBD2. V shed 5 bases, J shed 4 bases, and the junction held 4 bases outside the gene matches. Germline lookup yields CDR1 SNHLY and CDR2 FYNNEI. CDR3 size: 15 residues. CDR3 protein: CASSQLAGGADTQYF. CDR3 DNA: TGTGCCAGCAGTCAACTAGCGGGAGGTGCAGATACGCAGTATTTT.

In its sample, this clone was seen a few times. This chain uses TRBV10-3 with TRBJ1-5; D perhaps matches TRBD1 (5 bases). The germline V gene encodes CDR1 ENHRY and CDR2 SYGVKD. The CDR3 length is 13 residues. The V and J ends lost 8 bases and 0 bases respectively, with 8 bases between them. The CDR3 region is CAIAGSSNQPQHF. In DNA form, the CDR3 reads TGTGCCATCGCAGGGTCTAGCAATCAGCCCCAGCATTTT.

The chain links TRBV6-5 to TRBJ2-1; unclear D gene. Germline-derived CDR1 and CDR2 are MNHEY and SVGAGI. The CDR3 is made up of 15 amino acids. V lost 0 bases and J lost 0, with 6 bases in between. In DNA, the CDR3 is TGTGCCAGCAGTTACTCCCGTTCCTCCTACAATGAGCAGTTCTTC. This sequence encodes CASSYSRSSYNEQFF.

This sequence joins TRBV11-2 and TRBJ2-4; the match to TRBD2 covers 7 bases. This CDR3 has 15 amino acids. Trimming at V came to 0 bases and at J to 3 bases, leaving 2 bases not matched to a gene. Germline lookup yields CDR1 SGHAT and CDR2 FQNNGV. CDR3 in amino acids: CASSLDSGIKNIQYF. The CDR3 nucleotides are TGTGCCAGCAGCTTAGACAGCGGGATCAAAAACATTCAGTACTTC.

This chain connects TRBV6-6 to TRBJ2-3; D uncertain. V dropped 0 bases and J dropped 0 bases, with 10 bases sitting between them. The CDR3 spans 16 residues. Germline V gives CDR1 MNHNY, CDR2 SVGAGI (reference sequence). CDR3 sequence: CASSYSRSPSTDTQYF. The CDR3 DNA reads as TGTGCCAGCAGTTACTCGAGGAGCCCCAGCACAGATACGCAGTATTTT.